This T cell receptor beta chain stems from a study of blood T cell repertoires in COVID-19. The wider study: The study drew acute and convalescent COVID-19 samples from the United States, Italy and Spain. PBMCs, B-cell-depleted T cells, or T cells provided the cDNA or gDNA that made up the material.

The assay was immunoSEQ multiplex PCR, and TCRdb's table has in-frame clones only and misses some. This table holds 300,000 or so clones, roughly 88% found once. Sample: peripheral blood. The sequence was collected from a woman between 45 and 65 years old with acute or convalescent COVID-19.

The CDR3, as DNA: TGTGCCAGCAGTTACTCCGGGACAGATACTGGAAACACCATATATTTT. This gives the protein CASSYSGTDTGNTIYF. The chain couples TRBV6-5 to TRBJ1-3; TRBD1 agrees at 7 bases. The CDR3 has 16 amino acids. With 0 bases clipped from V and 2 bases from J, the junction kept 4 bases outside the gene matches. Germline assignment: CDR1 MNHEY and CDR2 SVGAGI.